This paragraph covers one TCR beta chain sequence. The antigen is undetermined. CDR1 is SQVTM and CDR2 is ANQGSEA in the germline V gene. The CDR3 is made up of 15 amino acids. The sample belongs to a study of blood T cells in healthy people across ages. Points from the study as a whole: From one million sequenced T cells, diversity estimates were lower bounds. The study lacked donor CMV status, which possibly confounded expanded clonotype changes.

Together with a sample-barcoded 5' primer, a J-beta primer mix was included in a second PCR lasting roughly 7 to 11 cycles. In TCRdb, the 5' RACE reads were re-called with MiXCR into one record per CDR3 protein. Of 700,000 to 850,000 distinct CDR3 sequences detected, roughly 40% appear once; the ten largest clones hold approximately 12%. Specimen: blood. This clonotype originated in a man aged 18 to 29 in good health. V gene TRBV29-1 combines with J gene TRBJ2-1; D perhaps matches TRBD2 (5 bases). The DNA end is a closer match to TRBJ2-7, so the J assignment may be wrong. The CDR3 DNA is TGCAGCGTTGAAGAGTGGGCTAGCAGATACAATGAGCAGTACTTC. Amino acid sequence: CSVEEWASRYNEQYF.